This T cell receptor beta chain was obtained from a study of blood T cell repertoires in COVID-19. TCRdb's table, derived via immunoSEQ multiplex PCR, lists solely in-frame clones and lacks some. The data show about 100,000 clones, approximately 93% seen once. Trimming took off 3 bases at V and 2 bases at J, with 10 bases between the two ends. The CDR3 loop spans 15 amino acids. Germline CDR1 reads SEHNR; CDR2 reads FQNEAQ (reference sequence). This clone was picked up a small number of times. Input material: peripheral blood. The sequence was collected from a man in his fifties or sixties with active COVID-19. This chain joins TRBV7-9 and TRBJ2-2; D may be TRBD2 (6 bases). CDR3 DNA: TGTGCCAGCAGCTTGCGGGGATCCAACACCGGGGAGCTGTTTTTT. Amino acid sequence: CASSLRGSNTGELFF. The full variable domain, completed using reference TRBV7-9 and TRBJ2-2, is DTGVSQNPRHKITKRGQNVTFRCDPISEHNRLYWYRQTLGQGPEFLTYFQNEAQLEKSRLLSDRFSAERPKGSFSTLEIQRTEQGDSAMYLCASSLRGSNTGELFFGEGSRLTVL.